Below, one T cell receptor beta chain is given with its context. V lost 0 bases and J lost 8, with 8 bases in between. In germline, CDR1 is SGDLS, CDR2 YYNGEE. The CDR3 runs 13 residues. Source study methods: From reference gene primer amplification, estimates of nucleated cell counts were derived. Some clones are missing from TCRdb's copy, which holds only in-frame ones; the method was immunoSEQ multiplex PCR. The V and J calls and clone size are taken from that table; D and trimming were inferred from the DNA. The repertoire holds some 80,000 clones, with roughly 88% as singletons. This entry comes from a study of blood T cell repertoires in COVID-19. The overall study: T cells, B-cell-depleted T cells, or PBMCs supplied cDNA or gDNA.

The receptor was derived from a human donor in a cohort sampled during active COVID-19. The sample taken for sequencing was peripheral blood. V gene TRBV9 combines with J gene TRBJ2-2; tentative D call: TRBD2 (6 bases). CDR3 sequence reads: CASSVVEGGELFF. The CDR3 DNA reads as TGTGCCAGCAGCGTAGTGGAGGGGGGGGAGCTGTTTTTT.